This is a list of T cell receptor beta chains from one sample in a study of T cells in localized non-small cell lung cancer. The repertoire was sequenced with immunoSEQ multiplex PCR; TCRdb's copy has only in-frame clones and lacks some. The top ten hold 6.5% to 9% of the sample, which has approximately 34,000 clones, 87% seen once. The specimen comprised peripheral blood, sampled before any cancer treatment. Receptor source: a woman between 35 and 70 years old with stage I lung adenocarcinoma. The CDR3 runs from the conserved cysteine through the conserved F or W.

J,V,CDR3
TRBJ2-7,TRBV28,CASRKAGGNWYEQYF
TRBJ1-1,TRBV10-3,CAIRQTGTDTEAFF
TRBJ1-3,TRBV6-6,CASSYTGGGNTIYF
TRBJ2-7,TRBV7-2,CASSLRGQGFHEQYF
TRBJ2-7,TRBV12-5,CASGLPPTGGRYEQYF
TRBJ1-2,TRBV9,CASSVDLGGNYGYTF
TRBJ2-1,TRBV10-1,CASSPGHYNEQFF
TRBJ2-7,TRBV11-3,CASSLGGRAEREQYF
TRBJ2-7,TRBV27,CASRFRLATGYEQYF
TRBJ1-1,TRBV6-6,CASSFGRGEAFF
TRBJ2-5,TRBV5-1,CASRSSETQYF
TRBJ2-3,TRBV6-9,CASKSRGSDTQYF
TRBJ1-2,TRBV15,CATSRDPSRSVYGYTF
TRBJ1-1,TRBV28,CASRRGGVTEAFF
TRBJ1-1,TRBV7-2,CASSLGRWGLEDTEAFF
TRBJ2-5,TRBV7-2,CASSLGKWDWQETQYF
TRBJ2-3,TRBV5-5,CASSPMGGGDTQYF
TRBJ1-2,TRBV7-9,CASSPTRTASYGYTF
TRBJ1-2,TRBV28,CASSHLGWRGTLRGYTF
TRBJ1-1,TRBV7-2,CASSPGGRWDTEAFF
TRBJ1-2,TRBV28,CASSTPGQGGAGYGYTF
TRBJ2-7,TRBV7-8,CASRRSTSGGSSYEQYF
TRBJ1-6,TRBV27,CASRRDGVSPLHF
TRBJ2-5,TRBV5-4,CASSLSGGGGTQYF
TRBJ1-3,TRBV9,CASSVAGASGNTIYF
TRBJ2-7,TRBV10-3,CAISEFVFREQYF
TRBJ2-7,TRBV27,CASSLSGATPDEQYF
TRBJ2-2,TRBV10-3,CAIRPQSGFAGELFF
TRBJ2-7,TRBV28,CASGPYEQYF
TRBJ2-3,TRBV18,CASSPVLLTDTQYF
TRBJ2-3,TRBV4-1,CASSQRNRGTQYF
TRBJ1-6,TRBV5-1,CASSLMPGTANSPLHF
TRBJ1-2,TRBV19,CASTPGTGVSYGYTF
TRBJ1-2,TRBV29-1,CSVELTGVDGYTF
TRBJ2-3,TRBV7-9,CASSRQGANTDTQYF
TRBJ1-3,TRBV2,CASRRLGNTIYF
TRBJ2-1,TRBV29-1,CSAGFNEQFF
TRBJ1-5,TRBV28,CASQGVSLGVQPQHF
TRBJ2-7,TRBV6-5,CASSSPQRSTYEQYF
TRBJ1-1,TRBV6-1,CASSPSRVKNTEAFF
TRBJ1-4,TRBV19,CATLAPGALGVTNEKLFF
TRBJ1-2,TRBV4-3,CASSQEFRTGDNYGYTF
TRBJ1-1,TRBV6-1,CASSDEQGRTEAFF
TRBJ2-3,TRBV5-4,CASSFSPPDTQYF
TRBJ1-5,TRBV28,CASSTPMSASNQPQHF
TRBJ2-6,TRBV6-5,CASSLQGTGANVLTF
TRBJ1-1,TRBV19,CASTRTGGSNTEAFF
TRBJ2-5,TRBV5-1,CASSQGGRETQYF
TRBJ2-2,TRBV28,CASSFRRTANTGELFF
TRBJ2-3,TRBV5-1,CASSSPGETQYF
TRBJ1-2,TRBV2,CASSEEGQGYGYTF
TRBJ2-7,TRBV7-2,CASSRYRGSYEQYF
TRBJ1-1,TRBV6-4,CASSPPKTGNTEAFF
TRBJ1-1,TRBV27,CASSLGHNTEAFF
TRBJ2-7,TRBV11-2,CASSLTRYEQYF
TRBJ2-1,TRBV5-1,CASSFDRLYNEQFF
TRBJ1-3,TRBV6-1,CASDRQGGTIYF
TRBJ1-5,TRBV27,CASSFSGSNQPQHF
TRBJ2-1,TRBV5-8,CASSLSWARVQFF